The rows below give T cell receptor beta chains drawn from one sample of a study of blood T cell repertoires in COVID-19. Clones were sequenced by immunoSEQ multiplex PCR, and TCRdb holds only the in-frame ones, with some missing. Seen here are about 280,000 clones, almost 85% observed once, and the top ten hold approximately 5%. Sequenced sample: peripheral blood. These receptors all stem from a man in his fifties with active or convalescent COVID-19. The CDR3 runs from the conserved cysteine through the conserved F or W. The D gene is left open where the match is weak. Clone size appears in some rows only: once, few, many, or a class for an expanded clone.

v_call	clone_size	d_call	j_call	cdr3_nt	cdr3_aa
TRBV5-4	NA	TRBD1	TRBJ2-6	TGTGCCAGCAGCTCGATACCAAGACAGGGGCCCTACTCTGGGGCCAACGTCCTGACTTTC	CASSSIPRQGPYSGANVLTF
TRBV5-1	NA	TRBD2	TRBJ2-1	TGCGCCAGCAGCTTGGGCGGGAGAGCCTACAATGAGCAGTTCTTC	CASSLGGRAYNEQFF
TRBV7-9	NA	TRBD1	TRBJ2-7	TGTGCCAGCACCAGGACAGGGATCTACGAGCAGTACTTC	CASTRTGIYEQYF
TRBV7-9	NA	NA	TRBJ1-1	TGTGCCAGCAGCTTAGAATTCTGGGGCACAGTGAACACTGAAGCTTTCTTT	CASSLEFWGTVNTEAFF
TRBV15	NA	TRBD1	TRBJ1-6	TGTGCCACCAGCAGAGATGGGACAGCCACTTCACCCCTCCACTTT	CATSRDGTATSPLHF
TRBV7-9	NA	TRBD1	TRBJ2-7	TGTGCCAGCAGCTTGCGAGGGGGCAGTTACGAGCAGTACTTC	CASSLRGGSYEQYF
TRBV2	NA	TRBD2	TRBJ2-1	TGTGCCAGCAGCTCCCCCGGGGGGGTATGGTACAATGAGCAGTTCTTC	CASSSPGGVWYNEQFF
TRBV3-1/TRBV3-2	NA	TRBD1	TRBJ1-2	TGTGCCAGCAGCCGAACAGGGGTCAACTATGGCTACACCTTC	CASSRTGVNYGYTF
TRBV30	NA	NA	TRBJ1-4	TGTGCCTGGAGTCCGACGCCCGAAGCGACTAATGAAAAACTGTTTTTT	CAWSPTPEATNEKLFF
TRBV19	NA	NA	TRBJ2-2	TGTGCCAGTATGCGGATGAACACCGGGGAGCTGTTTTTT	CASMRMNTGELFF
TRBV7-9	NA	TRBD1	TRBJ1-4	TGTGCCAGCAGTATCAGAGGTTTGGGACAGGGAGCTGAAAAACTGTTTTTT	CASSIRGLGQGAEKLFF
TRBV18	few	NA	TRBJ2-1	TGTGCCAGCTCACTGGCGGTCTACAATGAGCAGTTCTTC	CASSLAVYNEQFF
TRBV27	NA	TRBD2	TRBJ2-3	TGTGCCAGCAGCCTCGGACTAGCGGGGAGCACAGATACGCAGTATTTT	CASSLGLAGSTDTQYF
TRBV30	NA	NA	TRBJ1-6	TGTGCCTGGAGTGACAGGGTGCGTAATTCACCCCTCCACTTT	CAWSDRVRNSPLHF
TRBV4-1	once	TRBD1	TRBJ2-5	TGCGCCAGCAGCCCAGGAGCAGGGGGCGTGTTAGAGACCCAGTACTTC	CASSPGAGGVLETQYF
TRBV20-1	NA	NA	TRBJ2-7	TGCAGTGCTAGCAGCGGCCACGAGCAGTACTTC	CSASSGHEQYF